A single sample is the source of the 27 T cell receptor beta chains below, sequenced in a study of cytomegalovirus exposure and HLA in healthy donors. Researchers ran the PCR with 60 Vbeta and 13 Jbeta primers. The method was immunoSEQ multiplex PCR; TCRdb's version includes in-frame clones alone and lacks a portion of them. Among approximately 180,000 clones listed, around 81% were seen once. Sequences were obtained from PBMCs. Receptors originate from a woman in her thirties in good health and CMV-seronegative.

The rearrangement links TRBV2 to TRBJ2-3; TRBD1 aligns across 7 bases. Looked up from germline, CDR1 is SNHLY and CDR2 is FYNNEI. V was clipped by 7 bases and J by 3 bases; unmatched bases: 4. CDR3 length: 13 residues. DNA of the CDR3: TGTGCCAGCACGGCCAGGGGGACAGATACGCAGTATTTT. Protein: CASTARGTDTQYF.

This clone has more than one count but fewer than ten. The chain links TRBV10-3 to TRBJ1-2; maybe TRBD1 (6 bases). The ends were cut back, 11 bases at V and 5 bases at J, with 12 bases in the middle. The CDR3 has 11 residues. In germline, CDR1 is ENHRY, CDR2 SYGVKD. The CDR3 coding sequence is TGTGCCGCTTGGACAGCGTATGGCTACACCTTC. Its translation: CAAWTAYGYTF.

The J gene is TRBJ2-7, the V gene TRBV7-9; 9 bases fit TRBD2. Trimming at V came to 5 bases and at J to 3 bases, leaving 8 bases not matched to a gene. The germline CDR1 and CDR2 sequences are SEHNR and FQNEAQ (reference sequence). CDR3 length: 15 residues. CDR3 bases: TGTGCCAGCAGCCCGGGACTAGCTTTGAACTACGAGCAGTACTTC. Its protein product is CASSPGLALNYEQYF.

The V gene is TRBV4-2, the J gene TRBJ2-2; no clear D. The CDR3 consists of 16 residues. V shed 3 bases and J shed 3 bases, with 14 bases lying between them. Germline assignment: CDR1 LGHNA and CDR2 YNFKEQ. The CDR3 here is CASSQDLGVDTGELFF. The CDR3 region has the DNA TGTGCCAGCAGCCAGGATCTAGGCGTTGACACCGGGGAGCTGTTTTTT.

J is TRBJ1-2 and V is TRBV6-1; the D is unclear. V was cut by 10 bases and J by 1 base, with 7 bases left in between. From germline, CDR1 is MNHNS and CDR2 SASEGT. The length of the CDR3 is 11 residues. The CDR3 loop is CATFINYGYTF. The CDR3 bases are TGTGCCACCTTTATTAACTATGGCTACACCTTC.

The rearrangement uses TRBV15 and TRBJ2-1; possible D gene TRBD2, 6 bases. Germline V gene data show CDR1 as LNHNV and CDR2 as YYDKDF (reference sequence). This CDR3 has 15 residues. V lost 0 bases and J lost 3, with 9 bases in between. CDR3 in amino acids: CATSRDDGSYNEQFF. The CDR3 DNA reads TGTGCCACCAGCAGAGATGACGGGAGCTACAATGAGCAGTTCTTC.

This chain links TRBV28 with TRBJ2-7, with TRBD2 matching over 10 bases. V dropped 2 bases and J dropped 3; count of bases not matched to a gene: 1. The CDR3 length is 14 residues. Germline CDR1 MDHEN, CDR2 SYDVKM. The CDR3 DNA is TGTGCCAGCAGTTTACGGACTAGCGGCTACGAGCAGTACTTC. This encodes CASSLRTSGYEQYF. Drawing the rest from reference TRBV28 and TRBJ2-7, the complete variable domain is DVKVTQSSRYLVKRTGEKVFLECVQDMDHENMFWYRQDPGLGLRLIYFSYDVKMKEKGDIPEGYSVSREKKERFSLILESASTNQTSMYLCASSLRTSGYEQYFGPGTRLTVT.

CDR3 residues: CASTDRGDEAFF. The CDR3 DNA sequence: TGTGCCAGCACCGACAGGGGGGATGAAGCTTTCTTT. The V call is TRBV6-5, the J call TRBJ1-1, with 9 bases that match TRBD1. This CDR3 comprises 12 residues. Trimming at V came to 7 bases and at J to 7 bases, leaving 4 bases not matched to a gene. Germline-derived CDR1 and CDR2 are MNHEY and SVGAGI.

CDR3 in DNA: TGTGCCAGCAGCCCAAACAACAGGGGTAATTCACCCCTCCACTTT. Residues: CASSPNNRGNSPLHF. The J gene is TRBJ1-6, the V gene TRBV7-2; 7 bases fit TRBD1. The CDR3 runs to 15 residues. The germline V gene encodes CDR1 SGHTA and CDR2 FQGNSA. Unmatched junction bases numbered 7, after V lost 5 bases and J lost 6 bases.

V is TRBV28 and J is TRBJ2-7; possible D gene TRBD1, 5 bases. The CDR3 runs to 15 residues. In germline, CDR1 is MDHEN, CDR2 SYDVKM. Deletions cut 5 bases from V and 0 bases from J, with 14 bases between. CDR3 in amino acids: CASSPNHRSSYEQYF. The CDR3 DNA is TGTGCCAGCAGTCCCAACCACAGGAGCTCCTACGAGCAGTACTTC.

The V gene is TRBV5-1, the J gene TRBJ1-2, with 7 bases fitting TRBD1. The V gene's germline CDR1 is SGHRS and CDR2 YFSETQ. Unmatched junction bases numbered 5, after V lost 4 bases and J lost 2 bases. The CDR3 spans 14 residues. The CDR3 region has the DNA TGCGCCAGCAGCCCCGGGACAGAGAACTATGGCTACACCTTC. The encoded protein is CASSPGTENYGYTF.

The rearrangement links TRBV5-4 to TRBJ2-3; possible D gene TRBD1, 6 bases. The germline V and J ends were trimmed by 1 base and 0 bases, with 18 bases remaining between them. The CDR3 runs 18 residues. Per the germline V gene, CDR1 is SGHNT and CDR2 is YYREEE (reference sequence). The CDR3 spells CASSLNPQGTTSTDTQYF. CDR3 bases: TGTGCCAGCAGCTTGAACCCACAGGGTACTACTAGCACAGATACGCAGTATTTT.

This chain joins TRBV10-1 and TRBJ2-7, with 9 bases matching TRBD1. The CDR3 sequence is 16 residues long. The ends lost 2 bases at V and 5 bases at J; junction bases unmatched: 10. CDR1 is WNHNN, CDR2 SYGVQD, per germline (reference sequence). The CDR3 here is CASSEDGQGKGDEQYF. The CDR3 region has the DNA TGCGCCAGCAGTGAGGATGGACAGGGGAAAGGAGACGAGCAGTACTTC.

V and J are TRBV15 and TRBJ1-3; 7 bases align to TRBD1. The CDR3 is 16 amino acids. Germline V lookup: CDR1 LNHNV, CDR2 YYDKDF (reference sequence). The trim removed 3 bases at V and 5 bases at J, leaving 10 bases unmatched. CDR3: CATSRVGTDRRNTIYF. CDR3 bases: TGTGCCACCAGCAGGGTTGGGACAGATCGTCGAAACACCATATATTTT.

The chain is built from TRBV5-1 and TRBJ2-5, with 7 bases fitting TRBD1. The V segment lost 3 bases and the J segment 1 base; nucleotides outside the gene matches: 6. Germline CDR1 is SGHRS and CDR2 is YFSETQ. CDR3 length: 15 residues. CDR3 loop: CASSSGQRIQETQYF. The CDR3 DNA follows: TGCGCCAGCAGCTCGGGACAGAGAATCCAAGAGACCCAGTACTTC.

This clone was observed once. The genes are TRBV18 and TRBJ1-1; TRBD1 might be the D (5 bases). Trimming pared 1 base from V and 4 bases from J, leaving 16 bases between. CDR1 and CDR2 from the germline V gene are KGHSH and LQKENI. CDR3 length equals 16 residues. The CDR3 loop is CASSPRVPAGFTEAFF. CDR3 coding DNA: TGTGCCAGCTCACCACGAGTTCCGGCAGGGTTCACTGAAGCTTTCTTT.

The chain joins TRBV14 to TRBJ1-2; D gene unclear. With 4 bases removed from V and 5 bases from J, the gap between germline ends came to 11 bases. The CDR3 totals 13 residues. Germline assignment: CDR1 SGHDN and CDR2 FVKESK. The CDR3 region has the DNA TGTGCCAGCAGCCCCCAACAGTCGTATGGCTACACCTTC. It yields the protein CASSPQQSYGYTF.

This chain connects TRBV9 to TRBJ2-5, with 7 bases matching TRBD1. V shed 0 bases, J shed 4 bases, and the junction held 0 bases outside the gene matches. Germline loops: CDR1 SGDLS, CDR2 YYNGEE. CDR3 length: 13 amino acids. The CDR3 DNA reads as TGTGCCAGCAGCGTAGAGGGGGCAGAGACCCAGTACTTC. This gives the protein CASSVEGAETQYF.

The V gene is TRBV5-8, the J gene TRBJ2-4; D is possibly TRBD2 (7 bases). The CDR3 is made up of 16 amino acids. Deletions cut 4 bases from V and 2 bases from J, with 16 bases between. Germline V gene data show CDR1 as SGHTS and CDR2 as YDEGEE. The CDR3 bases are TGTGCCAGCAGCCCACTGGGGGGGCAAACCAAAAACATTCAGTACTTC. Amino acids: CASSPLGGQTKNIQYF. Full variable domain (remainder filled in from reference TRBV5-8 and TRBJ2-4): EAGVTQSPTHLIKTRGQQATLRCSPISGHTSVYWYQQALGLGLQFLLWYDEGEERNRGNFPPRFSGRQFPNYSSELNVNALELEDSALYLCASSPLGGQTKNIQYFGAGTRLSVL.

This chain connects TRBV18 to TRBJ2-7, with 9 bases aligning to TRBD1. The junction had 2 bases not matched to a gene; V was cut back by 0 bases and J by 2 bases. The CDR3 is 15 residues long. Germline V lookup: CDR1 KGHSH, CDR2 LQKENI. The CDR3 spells CASSPPDRGTYEQYF. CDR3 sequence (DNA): TGTGCCAGCTCACCACCGGACAGGGGAACCTACGAGCAGTACTTC.

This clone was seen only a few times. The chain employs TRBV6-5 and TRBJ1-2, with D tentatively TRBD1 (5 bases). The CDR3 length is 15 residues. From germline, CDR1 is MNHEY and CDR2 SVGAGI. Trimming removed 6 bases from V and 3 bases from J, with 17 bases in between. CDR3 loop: CASSHWGAGHYGYTF. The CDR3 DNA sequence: TGTGCCAGCAGCCATTGGGGCGCCGGACACTATGGCTACACCTTC.

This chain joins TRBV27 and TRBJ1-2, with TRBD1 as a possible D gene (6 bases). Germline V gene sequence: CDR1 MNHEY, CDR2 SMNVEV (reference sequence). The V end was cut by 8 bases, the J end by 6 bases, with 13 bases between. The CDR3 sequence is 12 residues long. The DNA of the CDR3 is TGTGCCAGCGGAAGGGACAATAATGGCTACACCTTC. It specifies CASGRDNNGYTF.

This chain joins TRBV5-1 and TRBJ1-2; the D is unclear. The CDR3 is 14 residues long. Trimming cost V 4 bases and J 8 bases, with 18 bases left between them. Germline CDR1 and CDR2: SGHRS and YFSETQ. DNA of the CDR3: TGCGCCAGCAGCGCCTTGGCCCAAACCGGGGGCTACACCTTC. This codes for CASSALAQTGGYTF.

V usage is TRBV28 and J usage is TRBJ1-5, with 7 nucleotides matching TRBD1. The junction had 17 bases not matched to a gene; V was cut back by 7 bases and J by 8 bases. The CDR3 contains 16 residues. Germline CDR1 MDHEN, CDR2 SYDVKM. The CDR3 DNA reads TGTGCCAGCATCCCGTTCTCTGTAGCCGGGACAGAGCCCCAGCATTTT. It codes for CASIPFSVAGTEPQHF.

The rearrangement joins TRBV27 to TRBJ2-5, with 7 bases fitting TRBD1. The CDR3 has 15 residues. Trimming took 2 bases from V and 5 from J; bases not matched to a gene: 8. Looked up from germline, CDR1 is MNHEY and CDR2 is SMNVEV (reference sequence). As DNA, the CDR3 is TGTGCCAGCAGTTTAACCATGTCGACAGGGGAGACCCAGTACTTC. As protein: CASSLTMSTGETQYF.

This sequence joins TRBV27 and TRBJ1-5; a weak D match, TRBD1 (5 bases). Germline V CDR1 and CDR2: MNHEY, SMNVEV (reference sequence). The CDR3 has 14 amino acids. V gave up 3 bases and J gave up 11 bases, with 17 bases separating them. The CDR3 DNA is TGTGCCAGCAGTTTGGCCAGGGCCTTGAAGACCCAGCATTTT. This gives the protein CASSLARALKTQHF.

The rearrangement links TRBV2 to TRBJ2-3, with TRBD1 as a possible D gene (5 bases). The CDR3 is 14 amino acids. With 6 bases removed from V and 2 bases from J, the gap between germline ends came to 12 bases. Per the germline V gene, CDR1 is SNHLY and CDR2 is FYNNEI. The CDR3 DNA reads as TGTGCCAGCAGCAGGACACGAAACACAGATACGCAGTATTTT. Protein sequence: CASSRTRNTDTQYF.